A single sample gave rise to the 13 T cell receptor beta chains below, sequenced in a study of Graves' ophthalmopathy and Graves' hyperthyroidism. Amplifying from RNA transcripts, the study obtained TCR beta CDR3 regions. In the first round, RT-PCR was carried out with HTBI primers, and a multiplex PCR formed the second round. From the multiplex PCR reads, TCRdb called clonotypes with MiXCR, one entry per CDR3 protein. The sample yields 400,000 to 450,000 distinct CDR3 sequences, around a fifth seen once. Input material: peripheral blood. The origin of the receptors is a woman aged 18 to 35 with stable Graves' hyperthyroidism.

This clonotype occurred many times. The V and J genes are TRBV6-1 and TRBJ2-7, with TRBD1 matching over 9 bases. J gave up 3 bases and V 5 bases, and 8 bases lay outside the gene matches. Germline lookup yields CDR1 MNHNS and CDR2 SASEGT. The length of the CDR3 is 15 residues. CDR3 DNA: TGTGCCAGCAGTCGAAAGTGGGACAGGGACTACGAGCAGTACTTC. Residues: CASSRKWDRDYEQYF.

The chain has TRBV7-6 and TRBJ2-5; D remains unclear. CDR3 length equals 12 residues. Trimming took 6 bases from V and 6 from J, leaving 11 bases between them. The V gene's germline CDR1 is SGHVS and CDR2 FNYEAQ. CDR3 DNA sequence: TGTGCCAGCAGTTCTGGACCCAAGACCCAGTACTTC. The encoded protein is CASSSGPKTQYF.

The table lists this clonotype with many counts. The chain joins TRBV7-9 to TRBJ1-2; D unclear. Trimming left V 2 bases short and J 5 bases short, with 15 bases between. Germline loops: CDR1 SEHNR, CDR2 FQNEAQ (reference sequence). The CDR3 is 15 residues long. The CDR3 DNA reads TGTGCCAGCAGCTTACGGACGGGCCGCGAATATGGCTACACCTTC. This gives the protein CASSLRTGREYGYTF. The full variable domain, with the rest looked up from reference TRBV7-9 and TRBJ1-2, is DTGVSQNPRHKITKRGQNVTFRCDPISEHNRLYWYRQTLGQGPEFLTYFQNEAQLEKSRLLSDRFSAERPKGSFSTLEIQRTEQGDSAMYLCASSLRTGREYGYTFGSGTRLTVV.

This clonotype was recorded many times. This chain joins TRBV20-1 and TRBJ2-5, with 8 positions matching TRBD2. CDR1 is DFQATT, CDR2 SNEGSKA, per germline (reference sequence). This CDR3 contains 13 residues. Losses at the gene ends were 6 bases for V and 2 bases for J; bases not matched to a gene: 5. Here the CDR3 reads CSAPTSGQETQYF. The CDR3 DNA reads TGCAGTGCCCCCACTAGCGGACAAGAGACCCAGTACTTC.

At least ten counts were recorded for this clonotype. J is TRBJ1-1 and V is TRBV7-6; D not resolved. V was clipped by 1 base and J by 5 bases, with 14 bases between them. Germline V gene sequence: CDR1 SGHVS, CDR2 FNYEAQ. This CDR3 is 15 amino acids long. The CDR3 DNA is TGTGCCAGCAGCTTAGGTTCAACTCCCAGGACTGAAGCTTTCTTT. Translated: CASSLGSTPRTEAFF.

This clonotype occurred many times. The genes are TRBV12-3 or TRBV12-4 and TRBJ1-1, with 11 nucleotides matching TRBD1. J lost 11 bases, V lost 5 bases, and 13 bases had no gene match. This CDR3 region has 15 residues. The CDR3, as DNA: TGTGCCAGCAGTCCAGCGGCTGGACAGGGGGCGTCTGCTTTCTTT. Translation: CASSPAAGQGASAFF.

This clonotype was counted between two and nine times. The chain joins TRBV6-1 to TRBJ2-2; D is undetermined. The V gene's germline CDR1 is MNHNS and CDR2 SASEGT. This CDR3 is built from 13 residues. The V and J ends lost 1 base and 7 bases respectively, with 7 bases between them. This chain's CDR3 is CASSEGDGGELFF. The CDR3 DNA reads TGTGCCAGCAGTGAAGGGGATGGCGGGGAGCTGTTTTTT.

V and J are TRBV29-1 and TRBJ1-1; a possible D gene is TRBD1 (5 bases). Trimming pared 6 bases from V and 2 bases from J, leaving 13 bases between. This CDR3 has 13 amino acids. The germline CDR1 and CDR2 sequences are SQVTM and ANQGSEA. CDR3 bases: TGCAGCGTGGTACGGGGCGTAAACACTGAAGCTTTCTTT. Translation: CSVVRGVNTEAFF.

This clonotype was seen at least ten times. The J gene is TRBJ2-3, the V gene TRBV24-1; 7 nucleotides line up with TRBD2. This CDR3 region has 15 residues. CDR1 is KGHDR and CDR2 is SFDVKD in the germline V gene. Trimming at V came to 7 bases and at J to 3 bases, leaving 9 bases not matched to a gene. This CDR3 is CATSPGGEGTDTQYF. Here the CDR3 DNA reads TGTGCCACCAGCCCGGGGGGAGAAGGGACAGATACGCAGTATTTT.

This clonotype appeared many times. This chain joins TRBV9 and TRBJ2-5; no definite D call. The V gene lost 0 bases and the J gene lost 4 bases, with 7 bases spanning the gap. The CDR3 is 13 residues long. The V gene's germline CDR1 is SGDLS and CDR2 YYNGEE. CDR3: CASSVDPAETQYF. The CDR3 DNA sequence: TGTGCCAGCAGCGTAGACCCGGCAGAGACCCAGTACTTC.

The chain uses TRBV11-2 and TRBJ2-7; D uncertain. The germline CDR1 and CDR2 sequences are SGHAT and FQNNGV. V was clipped by 5 bases and J by 3 bases, with 11 bases between them. This CDR3 is 13 amino acids long. The CDR3 reads CASSRRTDYEQYF. CDR3 coding DNA: TGTGCCAGCAGCCGTCGGACGGACTACGAGCAGTACTTC.

The table lists this clonotype with many counts. This rearrangement joins TRBV12-3 or TRBV12-4 to TRBJ1-5, with TRBD1 as a possible D gene (5 bases). V gave up 4 bases and J gave up 3 bases, with 10 bases separating them. This CDR3 is built from 14 residues. The CDR3 nucleotides read TGTGCCAGCAGTTCTCGCAGGGTCAATCAGCCCCAGCATTTT. Its translation is CASSSRRVNQPQHF.

Ten or more counts support this clonotype. This chain connects TRBV28 to TRBJ2-2; D not certain. CDR1 is MDHEN and CDR2 is SYDVKM in the germline V gene. Trimming took 6 bases from V and 8 from J, leaving 13 bases between them. The CDR3 covers 13 residues. The CDR3 DNA reads TGTGCCAGCAGCCCCCGGTTAGGGGGGGAGCTGTTTTTT. Its translation is CASSPRLGGELFF.